Presented here are 25 T cell receptor beta chains from one specimen sequenced in a study of glioma-infiltrating T cells after dendritic cell vaccination. This table comes from immunoSEQ multiplex PCR, and its TCRdb copy is limited to in-frame clones, with some not included. The data hold around 100,000 clones, with 80% to 90% observed a single time. Source: blood, taken before dendritic cell vaccination. These receptor sequences come from a human donor with glioblastoma.

The chain couples TRBV5-1 to TRBJ1-2; TRBD1 agrees at 9 bases. The CDR3 loop spans 14 amino acids. V shed 2 bases and J 5 bases; nucleotides not matched to a gene: 4. From germline, CDR1 is SGHRS and CDR2 YFSETQ. In DNA, the CDR3 is TGCGCCAGCAGCTTACCGACAGGGGGATATGGCTACACCTTC. This codes for CASSLPTGGYGYTF.

The chain carries TRBV7-9 and TRBJ1-2; perhaps TRBD1 as D (6 bases). Trimming took 1 base from V and 8 from J, leaving 17 bases between them. Germline loops: CDR1 SEHNR, CDR2 FQNEAQ (reference sequence). The CDR3 sequence is 15 residues long. The CDR3 DNA reads as TGTGCCAGCAGCTTAGGAACAGGGATTCCTCTAGGCTACACCTTC. This encodes CASSLGTGIPLGYTF.

This clone was seen only once. The chain recombines TRBV11-2 with TRBJ1-2, with 9 bases that match TRBD1. Germline V gene lookup returns CDR1 SGHAT and CDR2 FQNNGV. V lost 5 bases and J lost 5; bases outside the gene matches: 3. The CDR3 has 13 residues. CDR3 in amino acids: CASSQGQGYGYTF. CDR3 in DNA: TGTGCCAGCAGCCAGGGACAGGGATATGGCTACACCTTC. Filled out from reference TRBV11-2 and TRBJ1-2, the complete variable domain reads EAGVAQSPRYKIIEKRQSVAFWCNPISGHATLYWYQQILGQGPKLLIQFQNNGVVDDSQLPKDRFSAERLKGVDSTLKIQPAKLEDSAVYLCASSQGQGYGYTFGSGTRLTVV.

This clone was counted a single time. The genes are TRBV7-9 and TRBJ1-1; D might be TRBD1 (5 bases). CDR1 and CDR2 (germline): SEHNR, FQNEAQ (reference sequence). This CDR3 comprises 17 residues. Trimming took 4 bases from V and 5 from J, leaving 23 bases between them. The CDR3 region has the DNA TGTGCCAGCAGCTCTTCGACAGCGCGGATCGGTGGAACTGAAGCTTTCTTT. Translation: CASSSSTARIGGTEAFF. The variable domain in full, with the rest retrieved from reference TRBV7-9 and TRBJ1-1, is DTGVSQNPRHKITKRGQNVTFRCDPISEHNRLYWYRQTLGQGPEFLTYFQNEAQLEKSRLLSDRFSAERPKGSFSTLEIQRTEQGDSAMYLCASSSSTARIGGTEAFFGQGTRLTVV.

V and J are TRBV7-2 and TRBJ2-1, with 8 nucleotides matching TRBD1. The CDR3 runs to 15 residues. Germline lookup yields CDR1 SGHTA and CDR2 FQGNSA. V shed 8 bases, J shed 13 bases, and the junction held 19 bases outside the gene matches. In DNA, the CDR3 is TGTGCCAGCGCCTTAAACCCCGGGACAGGAGGGGATCAGTTCTTC. Translation gives CASALNPGTGGDQFF.

This clone appeared a few times. The chain carries TRBV18 and TRBJ2-7; 9 bases are a match to TRBD1. Trimming cost V 11 bases and J 4 bases; bases outside gene matches: 9. The CDR3 is 13 amino acids. Germline values: CDR1 KGHSH, CDR2 LQKENI. This CDR3 is CASGRTGAYEQYF. The CDR3 DNA follows: TGTGCCTCGGGACGGACAGGGGCTTACGAGCAGTACTTC.

The chain uses TRBV9 and TRBJ1-1; no firm D call. This CDR3 comprises 14 residues. V was trimmed by 0 bases and J by 1 base, leaving 7 bases between them. The germline V gene has CDR1 SGDLS and CDR2 YYNGEE. CDR3 coding DNA: TGTGCCAGCAGCGTAGATTCGTGGAACACTGAAGCTTTCTTT. Encoded protein: CASSVDSWNTEAFF.

This chain uses TRBV5-5 with TRBJ1-1; 9 bases agree with TRBD1. Germline-derived CDR1 and CDR2 are SGHKS and YYEKEE (reference sequence). The CDR3 is 14 amino acids. Losses at the gene ends were 1 base for V and 8 bases for J; bases not matched to a gene: 6. The CDR3 DNA follows: TGTGCCAGCAGCTTGCGGGACAGGGCTCAAGAAGCTTTCTTT. Translating it yields CASSLRDRAQEAFF. The entire variable domain, with the rest obtained from reference TRBV5-5 and TRBJ1-1, is as follows: DAGVTQSPTHLIKTRGQQVTLRCSPISGHKSVSWYQQVLGQGPQFIFQYYEKEERGRGNFPDRFSARQFPNYSSELNVNALLLGDSALYLCASSLRDRAQEAFFGQGTRLTVV.

This chain connects TRBV11-2 to TRBJ2-7, with 7 bases lining up with TRBD1. There are 14 residues in the CDR3. CDR1 SGHAT and CDR2 FQNNGV come from the germline V gene. V dropped 2 bases and J dropped 7; count of bases not matched to a gene: 8. The DNA for the CDR3 is TGTGCCAGCAGCTTACCCCCGACAGGGAAAGAGCAGTACTTC. Its translation is CASSLPPTGKEQYF.

This clone was observed a handful of times. This chain connects TRBV7-9 to TRBJ1-4; D gene ambiguous. This CDR3 is 15 amino acids long. CDR1 and CDR2 from the germline V gene are SEHNR and FQNEAQ (reference sequence). The V gene lost 1 base and the J gene lost 8 bases, with 14 bases spanning the gap. The CDR3 region is CASSLGEHSREKLFF. The CDR3 nucleotides are TGTGCCAGCAGCTTAGGTGAACATTCGAGGGAAAAACTGTTTTTT.

The CDR3, as DNA: TGTGCCAGCAGCTTAGTCGGGACAGCCGCCTACGAGCAGTACTTC. This encodes CASSLVGTAAYEQYF. The chain combines TRBV7-9 with TRBJ2-7, with 7 bases identical to TRBD1. Germline trimming cut 1 base from V and 2 bases from J; bases unmatched to any gene: 5. CDR3 length: 15 residues. Germline CDR1 SEHNR, CDR2 FQNEAQ (reference sequence).

The chain joins TRBV27 to TRBJ1-2; 11 bases map to TRBD1. The CDR3 covers 15 residues. The germline V gene has CDR1 MNHEY and CDR2 SMNVEV (reference sequence). V shed 4 bases, J shed 5 bases, and the junction held 6 bases outside the gene matches. The CDR3 DNA reads as TGTGCCAGCAGTTCCTTCGGGACAGGGGGATATGGCTACACCTTC. Its translation: CASSSFGTGGYGYTF.

V usage is TRBV7-9 and J usage is TRBJ2-7; tentative D call: TRBD1 (6 bases). The V end was cut by 5 bases, the J end by 7 bases, with 15 bases between. CDR3 length equals 13 residues. CDR1 SEHNR and CDR2 FQNEAQ come from the germline V gene (reference sequence). The CDR3 loop is CASSQEGDVEQYF. CDR3 nucleotide sequence: TGTGCCAGCAGCCAAGAGGGGGACGTGGAGCAGTACTTC.

J is TRBJ2-2 and V is TRBV30; 9 bases are a match to TRBD1. Looked up from germline, CDR1 is GTSNPN and CDR2 is SVGIG (reference sequence). The V segment lost 4 bases and the J segment 6 bases; nucleotides outside the gene matches: 9. The length of the CDR3 is 15 residues. The CDR3 coding sequence is TGTGCCTGGACTCCACAGGGGGCTCACGCCGGGGAGCTGTTTTTT. The encoded protein is CAWTPQGAHAGELFF.

This chain uses TRBV7-2 with TRBJ2-4; D not certain. Per the germline V gene, CDR1 is SGHTA and CDR2 is FQGNSA. The CDR3 contains 14 residues. Trimming removed 2 bases at V and 0 bases at J, with 5 bases between. The CDR3 here is CASSLSLAKNIQYF. CDR3 in DNA: TGTGCCAGCAGCTTATCCCTAGCCAAAAACATTCAGTACTTC. Filled out from reference TRBV7-2 and TRBJ2-4, the complete variable domain reads GAGVSQSPSNKVTEKGKDVELRCDPISGHTALYWYRQSLGQGLEFLIYFQGNSAPDKSGLPSDRFSAERTGGSVSTLTIQRTQQEDSAVYLCASSLSLAKNIQYFGAGTRLSVL.

This clone was observed a few times. The V and J genes are TRBV19 and TRBJ1-3; D is ambiguous. The CDR3 contains 15 residues. The germline gives CDR1 LNHDA, CDR2 SQIVND (reference sequence). Trimming took off 5 bases at V and 1 base at J, with 12 bases between the two ends. The CDR3 nucleotides are TGTGCCAGTAGTCGATCCGGGTCATCTGGAAACACCATATATTTT. Translated, it gives CASSRSGSSGNTIYF.

V and J are TRBV16 and TRBJ1-1; perhaps TRBD1 as D (6 bases). CDR1 KGHSY and CDR2 FQNENV come from the germline V gene. V shed 0 bases and J shed 6 bases, with 8 bases lying between them. CDR3 length equals 13 residues. The CDR3 region has the DNA TGTGCCAGCAGCCAATCCGCAGGGGCTGAAGCTTTCTTT. Translation gives CASSQSAGAEAFF.

This chain connects TRBV4-3 to TRBJ1-1; D remains unclear. CDR1 and CDR2 (germline): LGHNA, YSLEER. The V end lost 1 base, the J end lost 8 bases, and 17 bases lay between the germline ends. This CDR3 has 15 amino acids. The CDR3 reads CASSQARRNGLEAFF. DNA for the CDR3: TGCGCCAGCAGCCAAGCAAGACGAAATGGACTGGAAGCTTTCTTT.

The gene calls are TRBV30 and TRBJ2-3, with TRBD2 identical over 11 bases. V trimming: 5 bases; J trimming: 2 bases; junction bases outside the gene matches: 9. The germline gives CDR1 GTSNPN, CDR2 SVGIG (reference sequence). The CDR3 loop spans 16 amino acids. The CDR3 DNA is TGTGCCTGGGGGACTAGCGGCTACCTCTCCACAGATACGCAGTATTTT. Encoded protein: CAWGTSGYLSTDTQYF.

V usage is TRBV4-1 and J usage is TRBJ2-7, with D uncertain. The V end lost 0 bases, the J end lost 1 base, and 10 bases lay between the germline ends. The CDR3 consists of 15 residues. Germline V CDR1 and CDR2: MGHRA, YSYEKL. The CDR3 here is CASSQESFPSYEQYF. CDR3 DNA: TGCGCCAGCAGCCAAGAGTCTTTTCCTTCCTACGAGCAGTACTTC.

The V call is TRBV2, the J call TRBJ2-2, with D tentatively TRBD1 (5 bases). This CDR3 is 14 amino acids long. V was cut by 5 bases and J by 2 bases, with 9 bases left in between. Germline V CDR1 and CDR2: SNHLY, FYNNEI. In DNA form, the CDR3 reads TGTGCCAGCAGTTGGGGCAGAAACACCGGGGAGCTGTTTTTT. This sequence encodes CASSWGRNTGELFF.

The J gene is TRBJ2-7, the V gene TRBV4-3, with 12 nucleotides matching TRBD2. Germline CDR1 and CDR2: LGHNA and YSLEER. The CDR3 totals 18 residues. The trim removed 1 base at V and 1 base at J, leaving 8 bases unmatched. For the CDR3, the DNA is TGCGCCAGCAGCCAAGTGTGGCTAGCGGGGGGGCTATCCTACGAGCAGTACTTC. Its protein product is CASSQVWLAGGLSYEQYF.

In regard to this clone: A junction end diverges from the germline sequence, so it may reflect a read error. V usage is TRBV10-3 and J usage is TRBJ2-1, with TRBD1 matching over 7 bases. CDR3 length: 14 amino acids. The germline V gene has CDR1 ENHRY and CDR2 SYGVKD. The CDR3 bases are TGTGCCATCAGTGACTCGACAGGGTACAGTGAGCAGTTCTTC. This translates into CAISDSTGYSEQFF.

The rearrangement links TRBV18 to TRBJ2-3; D gene uncertain. The CDR3 is 12 residues long. V dropped 6 bases and J dropped 6 bases, with 10 bases sitting between them. Germline-derived CDR1 and CDR2 are KGHSH and LQKENI. The CDR3 spells CASSPSSDTQYF. The CDR3 region has the DNA TGTGCCAGCTCCCCCTCGTCGGATACGCAGTATTTT.

The gene calls are TRBV23-1 and TRBJ1-1; the match to TRBD1 covers 9 bases. TRBV23-1 is an ORF for which the function is uncertain. This CDR3 has 16 amino acids. Trimming took 6 bases from V and 7 from J; bases not matched to a gene: 15. The CDR3 DNA sequence: TGCGCCAGCAGCCAGTCGAGGGACAGGGCTTTAGTTGAAGCTTTCTTT. It encodes CASSQSRDRALVEAFF.